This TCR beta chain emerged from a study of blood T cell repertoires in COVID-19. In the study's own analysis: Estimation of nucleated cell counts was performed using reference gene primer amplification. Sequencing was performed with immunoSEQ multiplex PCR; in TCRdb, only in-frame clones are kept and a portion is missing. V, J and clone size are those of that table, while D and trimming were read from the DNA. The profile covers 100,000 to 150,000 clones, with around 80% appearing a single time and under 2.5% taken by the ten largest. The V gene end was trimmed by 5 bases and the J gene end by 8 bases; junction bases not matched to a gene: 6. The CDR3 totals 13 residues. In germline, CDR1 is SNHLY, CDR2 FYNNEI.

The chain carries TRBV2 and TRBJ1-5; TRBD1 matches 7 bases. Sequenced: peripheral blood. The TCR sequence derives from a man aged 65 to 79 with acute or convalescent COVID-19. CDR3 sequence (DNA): TGTGCCAGCAGTTACAGGGGTGCGGAGCCCCAGCATTTT. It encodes CASSYRGAEPQHF. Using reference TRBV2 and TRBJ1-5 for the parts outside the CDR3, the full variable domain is EPEVTQTPSHQVTQMGQEVILRCVPISNHLYFYWYRQILGQKVEFLVSFYNNEISEKSEIFDDQFSVERPDGSNFTLKIRSTKLEDSAMYFCASSYRGAEPQHFGDGTRLSIL.